This record covers a single TCR beta chain. As yet, its antigen is unknown. The data stem from a study of shared clonotypes between healthy human individuals. Study results and limitations: The donor pool, a small one, limited the genetic and exposure-history diversity represented. Rarefaction gave evidence that sorted-subset sequencing remained incomplete despite large depth.

It was CD45RO-negative cells, positively selected for CCR7, that made up naive CD8 cells, with terminally differentiated effector memory CD45RA+ cells excluded. The test was conducted at deep level. Sequencing used immunoSEQ multiplex PCR; TCRdb keeps in-frame clones, though not all of them. The table lists roughly 2 million clones, around 96% of them singletons. The CDR3 sequence is 17 residues long. Per germline, CDR1 MNHEY and CDR2 SMNVEV (reference sequence). Trimming shortened V by 5 bases and J by 6 bases, and 25 bases separated the two germline ends. The chain recombines TRBV27 with TRBJ2-5; tentatively, D is TRBD1 (5 bases). The source material was naive CD8+ T cells sorted from blood. The sequence derives from a man younger than 35 in good health. This CDR3 is CASSPPFVQGKTKTQYF. The CDR3 region has the DNA TGTGCCAGCAGTCCCCCGTTCGTCCAGGGTAAGACGAAGACCCAGTACTTC.